This T cell receptor beta chain was identified during a study of blood T cell repertoires in COVID-19. Germline CDR1 LNHDA, CDR2 SQIVND (reference sequence). After removal of 6 bases from V and 4 bases from J, the junction contained 11 bases not matched to a gene. This CDR3 region has 15 residues. Recruitment covered some 25 US areas and drew participants whose ages spanned roughly 18 to 90 years. Here immunoSEQ multiplex PCR was the method, and the copy in TCRdb shows in-frame clones only, minus some. The sample lists approximately 280,000 clones, 87% seen once, with about 5.5% in the top ten. What was sequenced was PBMCs or T cells enriched from blood (not recorded which). J is TRBJ2-7 and V is TRBV19, with 8 bases lining up with TRBD1. This receptor was taken from a woman in her thirties or forties who had recovered from COVID-19. The CDR3 region has the DNA TGTGCCAGTAGCCCCGGGCAGGGGGCTAGGTACGAGCAGTACTTC. This sequence encodes CASSPGQGARYEQYF.